This T cell receptor beta chain comes out of a study of T cells in Graves' hyperthyroidism and ophthalmopathy. Worth noting for this clonotype: The antigen remains unidentified.

Notes on the study in general: Expanded thyroid clonotypes (above 0.001) were mostly also found in blood. Patients with ophthalmopathy were separated from those with stable hyperthyroidism by a 13 V-J model.

RNA transcripts were the template for amplifying TCR beta CDR3 regions. Carried out on the TCR CDR3, a first-round RT-PCR used the HTBI primer set. Each CDR3 protein gets one entry after TCRdb re-called the multiplex PCR reads with MiXCR. Of over 500,000 distinct CDR3 sequences in the sample, over 15% were seen once. The sequence came from a woman aged 18-30 years with Graves' ophthalmopathy. Specimen: blood.

The CDR3 DNA reads as TGTGCCAGCAGGCATGAGGGATTCTACGAGCAGTACTTC. This gives the protein CASRHEGFYEQYF. This chain uses TRBV27 with TRBJ2-7; a possible D gene is TRBD2 (5 bases). The CDR3 has 13 residues. V dropped 6 bases and J dropped 3 bases, with 12 bases sitting between them. CDR1 is MNHEY and CDR2 is SMNVEV in the germline V gene (reference sequence).